This T cell receptor (beta chain) was obtained from a study of cytomegalovirus exposure and HLA in healthy donors. Study observations and caveats: Later work associated over 15,000 TCR beta sequences with HLA alleles at 0.05 false discovery rate. There were some public TCRs occurring in many donors, but most TCR sequences were rare. Prediction of most subjects' HLA-A and HLA-B alleles by TCR beta sequences was reportedly accurate.

Germline CDR1 is SQVTM and CDR2 is ANQGSEA. Unmatched junction bases numbered 7, after V lost 6 bases and J lost 4 bases. The CDR3 covers 14 residues. PCR employed 60 Vbeta and 13 Jbeta primers. The table came from immunoSEQ multiplex PCR; TCRdb's copy has only in-frame clones and leaves some out. Of about 300,000 clones in the sample, 86% were seen once. Notes on this clone: Its antigen is unidentified.

This chain links TRBV29-1 with TRBJ2-7, with 12 bases lining up with TRBD1. The receptor was isolated from a man aged 35 to 55 in good health and CMV-seropositive. The sample consisted of PBMCs. The CDR3 coding sequence is TGCAGCGTCGTACCGGGACAGGGGGCTTACGAGCAGTACTTC. Translating it yields CSVVPGQGAYEQYF.